This TCR beta chain is drawn from a study of cytomegalovirus exposure and HLA in healthy donors. Looking at the study overall: Among the approximately 370 donors who were genotyped, approximately 84% fell in the genetic ancestry cluster that is associated with self-reported Caucasian donors. Study observations and caveats: Data from an earlier analysis indicated that most TCR beta V segments were productive either about 87% or about 30% of the time. Later on, a genetic analysis was performed. It linked a missense variant in DCLRE1C with V- and J-gene trimming of TCR beta. Researchers had no immune exposure information except CMV serostatus available.

This CDR3 spans 11 amino acids. The germline V gene encodes CDR1 GTSNPN and CDR2 SVGIG (reference sequence). The V end was cut by 0 bases, the J end by 5 bases, with 5 bases between. Primers for the PCR totalled 60 Vbeta and 13 Jbeta. Libraries were prepared by immunoSEQ multiplex PCR; TCRdb keeps only in-frame clonotypes and omits some of them. The sample yields 90,000 to 100,000 clones, roughly 75% seen once. As for this clone: Its antigen is unknown.

The sample was PBMCs. This sequence was found in a woman aged 60-70 years in good health and CMV-seronegative. This sequence joins TRBV30 and TRBJ2-7; no clear D. In nucleotides, the CDR3 is TGTGCCTGGAGTGTATCGGACGAGCAGTACTTC. Translated, it gives CAWSVSDEQYF.